Detailed here is one T cell receptor (beta chain). The sample comes from a study of blood T cell repertoires in COVID-19. Measured with immunoSEQ multiplex PCR; TCRdb has only the in-frame clones, and not every one. The sample gives 350,000 to 500,000 clones, about 88% of which show up once; less than 1.5% is in the top ten. The trim removed 0 bases at V and 2 bases at J, leaving 4 bases unmatched. This CDR3 has 18 amino acids. The germline V gene encodes CDR1 SGHRS and CDR2 YFSETQ. Sequencing was carried out using PBMCs or T cells enriched from blood (not recorded which). This sequence was found in a woman in her late teens or twenties who had been exposed to COVID-19. The chain uses TRBV5-1 and TRBJ2-3, with 15 nucleotides matching TRBD2. DNA for the CDR3: TGCGCCAGCAGCTTGGGCGGACTAGCGGGGGGGCTCACAGATACGCAGTATTTT. This translates into CASSLGGLAGGLTDTQYF.